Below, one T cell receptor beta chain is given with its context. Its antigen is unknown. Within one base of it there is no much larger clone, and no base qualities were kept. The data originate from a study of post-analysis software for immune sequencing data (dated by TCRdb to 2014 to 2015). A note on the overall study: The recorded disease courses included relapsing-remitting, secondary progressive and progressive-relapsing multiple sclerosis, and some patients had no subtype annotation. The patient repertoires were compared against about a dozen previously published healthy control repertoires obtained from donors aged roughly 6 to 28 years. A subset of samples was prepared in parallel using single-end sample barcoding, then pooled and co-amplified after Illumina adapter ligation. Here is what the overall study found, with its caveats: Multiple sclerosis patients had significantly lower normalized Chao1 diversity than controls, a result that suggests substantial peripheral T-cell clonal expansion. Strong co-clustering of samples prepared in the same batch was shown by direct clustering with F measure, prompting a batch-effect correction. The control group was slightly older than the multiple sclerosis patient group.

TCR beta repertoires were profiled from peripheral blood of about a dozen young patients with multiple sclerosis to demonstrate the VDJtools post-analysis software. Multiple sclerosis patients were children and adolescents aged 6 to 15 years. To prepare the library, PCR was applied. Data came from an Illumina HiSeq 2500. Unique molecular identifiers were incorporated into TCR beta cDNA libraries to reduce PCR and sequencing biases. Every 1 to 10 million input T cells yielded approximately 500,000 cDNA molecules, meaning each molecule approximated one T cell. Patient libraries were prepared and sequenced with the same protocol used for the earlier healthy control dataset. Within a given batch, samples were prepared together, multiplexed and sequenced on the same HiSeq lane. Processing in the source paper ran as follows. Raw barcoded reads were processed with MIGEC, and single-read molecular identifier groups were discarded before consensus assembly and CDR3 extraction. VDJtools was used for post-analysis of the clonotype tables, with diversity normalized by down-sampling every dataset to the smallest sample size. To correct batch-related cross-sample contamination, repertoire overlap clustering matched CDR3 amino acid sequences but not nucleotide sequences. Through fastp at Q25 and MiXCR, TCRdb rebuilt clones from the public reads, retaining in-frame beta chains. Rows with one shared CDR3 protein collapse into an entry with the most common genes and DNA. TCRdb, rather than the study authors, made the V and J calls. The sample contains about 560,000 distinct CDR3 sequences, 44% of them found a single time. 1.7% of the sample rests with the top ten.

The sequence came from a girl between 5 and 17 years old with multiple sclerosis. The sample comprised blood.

The CDR3 loop reads CASSSWLTGQGNSPLHF. Here is the DNA: TGTGCCAGCAGCTCATGGCTTACGGGACAGGGAAATTCACCCCTCCACTTT. The V and J genes are TRBV7-9 and TRBJ1-6, with 9 bases in between that match TRBD1. The CDR3, from cysteine to phenylalanine, totals 17 residues. Of the read, only the CDR3 DNA is kept; its 51 bases are in frame from base 1. Trimming accounts for 4 bases at V and 7 bases at J, while the number of junction bases matched to no gene is 11. As encoded in the germline V gene (reference sequence), CDR1 is SEHNR while CDR2 is FQNEAQ.